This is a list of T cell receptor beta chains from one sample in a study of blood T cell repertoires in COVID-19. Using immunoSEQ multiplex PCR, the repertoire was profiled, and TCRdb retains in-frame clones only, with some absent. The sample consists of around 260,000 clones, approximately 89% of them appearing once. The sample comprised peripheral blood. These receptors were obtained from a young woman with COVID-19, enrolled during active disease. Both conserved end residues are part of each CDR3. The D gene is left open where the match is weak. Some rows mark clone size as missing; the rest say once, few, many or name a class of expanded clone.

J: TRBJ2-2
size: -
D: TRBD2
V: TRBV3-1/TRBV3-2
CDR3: CASSRLAGLTGELFF
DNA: TGTGCCAGCAGCCGACTAGCGGGGCTCACCGGGGAGCTGTTTTTT

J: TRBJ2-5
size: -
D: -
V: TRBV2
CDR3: CASRSGRLETQYF
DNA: TGTGCCAGCAGGAGCGGCAGGTTGGAGACCCAGTACTTC

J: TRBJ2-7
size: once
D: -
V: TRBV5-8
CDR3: CASRSGRDVSYEQYF
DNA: TGTGCCAGCAGGTCCGGGCGGGACGTCTCCTACGAGCAGTACTTC

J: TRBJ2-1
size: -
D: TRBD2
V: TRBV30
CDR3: CAWEAGGPFDEQFF
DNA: TGTGCCTGGGAAGCGGGAGGGCCTTTTGACGAGCAGTTCTTC

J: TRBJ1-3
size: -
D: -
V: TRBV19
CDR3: CASTEDRGGNTIYF
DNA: TGTGCCAGTACCGAGGACAGAGGTGGAAACACCATATATTTT

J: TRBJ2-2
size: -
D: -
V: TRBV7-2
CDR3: CASSLGRNSGELFF
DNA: TGTGCCAGCAGCTTGGGCAGAAATTCCGGGGAGCTGTTTTTT

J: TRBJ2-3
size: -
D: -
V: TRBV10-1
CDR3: CASSPSLSDTQYF
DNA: TGCGCCAGCAGTCCGAGCCTTTCAGATACGCAGTATTTT

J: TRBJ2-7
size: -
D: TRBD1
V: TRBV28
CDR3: CASSLVLLGTGSHEQYF
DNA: TGTGCCAGCAGTTTGGTCCTCCTAGGGACAGGGTCCCACGAGCAGTACTTC

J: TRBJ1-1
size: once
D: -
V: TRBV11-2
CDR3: CASSLSRGTEAFF
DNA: TGTGCCAGCAGCTTGTCCAGGGGAACTGAAGCTTTCTTT

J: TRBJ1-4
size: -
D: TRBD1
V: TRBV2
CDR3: CASTLDRGYEKLFF
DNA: TGTGCCAGCACTTTGGACAGGGGATACGAAAAACTGTTTTTT

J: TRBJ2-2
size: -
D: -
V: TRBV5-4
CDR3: CASSLGQTGELFF
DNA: TGTGCCAGCAGCTTGGGACAGACCGGGGAGCTGTTTTTT

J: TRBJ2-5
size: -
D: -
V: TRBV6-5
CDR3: CASSYSRETQYF
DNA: TGTGCCAGCAGTTACTCGCGTGAGACCCAGTACTTC

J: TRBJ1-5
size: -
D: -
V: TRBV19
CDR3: CASTTGGVSNQPQHF
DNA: TGTGCCAGTACCACGGGAGGGGTTAGCAATCAGCCCCAGCATTTT

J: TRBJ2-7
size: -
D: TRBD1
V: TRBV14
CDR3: CASSQEGQMEYF
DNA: TGTGCCAGCAGCCAAGAGGGACAGATGGAGTACTTC

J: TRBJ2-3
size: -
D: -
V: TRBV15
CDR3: CATSRDEGWGTDTQYF
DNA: TGTGCCACCAGCAGGGACGAGGGCTGGGGCACAGATACGCAGTATTTT

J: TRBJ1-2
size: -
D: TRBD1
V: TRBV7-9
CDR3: CASSFGTGSGYTF
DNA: TGTGCCAGCAGCTTTGGGACAGGGAGTGGCTACACCTTC

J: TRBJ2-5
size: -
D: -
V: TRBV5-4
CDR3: CASRDPTVAGRGETQYF
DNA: TGTGCCAGCAGAGACCCCACGGTCGCGGGCAGGGGAGAGACCCAGTACTTC

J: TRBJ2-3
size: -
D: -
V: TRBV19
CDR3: CASSITGTDTQYF
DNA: TGTGCCAGTAGTATTACAGGCACAGATACGCAGTATTTT

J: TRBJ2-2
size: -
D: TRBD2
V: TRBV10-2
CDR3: CASTLAGGPGELFF
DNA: TGCGCCAGCACACTAGCGGGAGGCCCCGGGGAGCTGTTTTTT

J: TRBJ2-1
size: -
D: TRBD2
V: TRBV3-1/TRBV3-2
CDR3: CASSQEGLAGNEQFF
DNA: TGTGCCAGCAGCCAAGAGGGACTAGCGGGAAATGAGCAGTTCTTC

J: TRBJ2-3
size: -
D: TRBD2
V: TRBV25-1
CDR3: CASSDLAGGLTDTQYF
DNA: TGTGCCAGCAGTGACTTAGCGGGAGGTTTAACAGATACGCAGTATTTT

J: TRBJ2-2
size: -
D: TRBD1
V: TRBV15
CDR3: CATSLGPGQGAIGELFF
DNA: TGTGCCACCAGCCTTGGACCAGGACAGGGGGCAATCGGGGAGCTGTTTTTT

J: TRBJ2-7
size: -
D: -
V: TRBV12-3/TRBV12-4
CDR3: CASSLDRNYEQYF
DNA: TGTGCCAGCAGTTTGGACAGAAACTACGAGCAGTACTTC

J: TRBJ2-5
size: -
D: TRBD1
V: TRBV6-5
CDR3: CASSRTGQGVETQYF
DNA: TGTGCCAGCAGTCGTACTGGACAGGGGGTTGAGACCCAGTACTTC

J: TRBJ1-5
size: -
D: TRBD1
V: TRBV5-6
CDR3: CASSWQGARNQPQHF
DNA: TGTGCCAGCAGTTGGCAGGGGGCGCGGAATCAGCCCCAGCATTTT

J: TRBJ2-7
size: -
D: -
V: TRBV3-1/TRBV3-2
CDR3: CASSRQSYEQYF
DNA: TGTGCCAGCAGCCGGCAGTCCTACGAGCAGTACTTC

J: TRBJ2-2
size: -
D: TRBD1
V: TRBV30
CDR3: CAWTKFRVQGAGTGELFF
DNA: TGTGCCTGGACTAAATTTAGGGTACAGGGGGCTGGGACCGGGGAGCTGTTTTTT

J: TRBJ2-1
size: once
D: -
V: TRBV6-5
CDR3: CASSYSYGGNEQFF
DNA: TGTGCCAGCAGTTACTCCTATGGAGGGAATGAGCAGTTCTTC

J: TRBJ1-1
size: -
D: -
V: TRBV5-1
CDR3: CASSDQAGGTEAFF
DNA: TGCGCCAGCAGCGACCAGGCCGGGGGCACTGAAGCTTTCTTT

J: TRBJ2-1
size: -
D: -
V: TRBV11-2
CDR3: CASRPLGLPQFF
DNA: TGTGCCAGCAGACCGCTGGGACTTCCTCAGTTCTTC

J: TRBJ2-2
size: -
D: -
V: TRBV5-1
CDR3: CASSFTGQTTNTGELFF
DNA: TGCGCCAGCAGCTTTACGGGACAAACTACGAACACCGGGGAGCTGTTTTTT

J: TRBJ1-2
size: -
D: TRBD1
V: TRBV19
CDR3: CASRQQGADGYTF
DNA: TGTGCCAGTAGGCAACAGGGGGCTGATGGCTACACCTTC

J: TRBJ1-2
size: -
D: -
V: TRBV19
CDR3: CASSGLRGNYNYGYTF
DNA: TGTGCCAGTAGTGGGTTAAGGGGGAATTATAACTATGGCTACACCTTC

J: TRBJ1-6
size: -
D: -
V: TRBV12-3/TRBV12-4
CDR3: CARSGSYNSPLHF
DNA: TGTGCCAGATCGGGAAGTTATAATTCACCCCTCCACTTT

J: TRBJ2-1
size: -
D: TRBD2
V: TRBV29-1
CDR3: CSVASEREREQFF
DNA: TGCAGCGTTGCGAGTGAGCGGGAGAGGGAGCAGTTCTTC

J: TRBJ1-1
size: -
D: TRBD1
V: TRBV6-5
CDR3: CATTDRARGTEAFF
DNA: TGTGCCACCACGGACAGGGCAAGGGGAACTGAAGCTTTCTTT

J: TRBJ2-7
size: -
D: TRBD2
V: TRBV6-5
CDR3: CASSPGTSVYEQYF
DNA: TGTGCCAGCAGCCCCGGGACTAGCGTCTACGAGCAGTACTTC

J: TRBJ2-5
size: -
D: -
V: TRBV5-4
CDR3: CASSGTNQETQYF
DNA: TGTGCCAGCTCGGGAACTAACCAAGAGACCCAGTACTTC

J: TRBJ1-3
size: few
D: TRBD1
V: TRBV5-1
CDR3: CASSTGQALSGNTIYF
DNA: TGCGCCAGCAGCACGGGACAGGCCCTCTCTGGAAACACCATATATTTT

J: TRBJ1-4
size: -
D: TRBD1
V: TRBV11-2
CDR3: CASSLTGGGATNEKLFF
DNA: TGTGCCAGCAGCTTGACAGGGGGCGGAGCAACTAATGAAAAACTGTTTTTT

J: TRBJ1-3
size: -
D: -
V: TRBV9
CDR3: CASSAIQGTGTIYF
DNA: TGTGCCAGCAGCGCTATACAGGGAACGGGAACCATATATTTT

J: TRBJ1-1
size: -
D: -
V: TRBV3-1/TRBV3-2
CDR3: CASSPTGNTEAFF
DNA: TGTGCCAGCTCACCGACAGGGAACACTGAAGCTTTCTTT

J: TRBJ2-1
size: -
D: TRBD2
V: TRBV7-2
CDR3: CASTPGTSGYNEQFF
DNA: TGTGCCAGCACCCCCGGGACTAGCGGTTACAATGAGCAGTTCTTC

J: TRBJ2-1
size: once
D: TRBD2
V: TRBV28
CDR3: CASSSPGTSGRVNEQFF
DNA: TGTGCCAGCAGTTCCCCCGGGACTAGCGGGAGAGTTAATGAGCAGTTCTTC

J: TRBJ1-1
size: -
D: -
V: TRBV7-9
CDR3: CASSLARGNTEAFF
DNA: TGTGCCAGCAGCTTGGCCAGGGGGAACACTGAAGCTTTCTTT

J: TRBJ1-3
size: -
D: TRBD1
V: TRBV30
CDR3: CAWERQTGDLLGGNTIYF
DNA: TGTGCCTGGGAGCGGCAAACAGGGGACCTTCTAGGTGGAAACACCATATATTTT

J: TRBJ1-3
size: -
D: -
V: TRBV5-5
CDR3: CASSLLDSGNTIYF
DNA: TGTGCCAGCAGTCTTCTGGACAGTGGAAACACCATATATTTT

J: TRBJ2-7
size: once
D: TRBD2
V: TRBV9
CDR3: CASSPGLGSTYEQYF
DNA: TGTGCCAGCAGCCCCGGACTAGGATCTACCTACGAGCAGTACTTC

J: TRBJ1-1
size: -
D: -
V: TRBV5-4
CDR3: CASSFDWTEAFF
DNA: TGTGCCAGCAGTTTCGACTGGACTGAAGCTTTCTTT

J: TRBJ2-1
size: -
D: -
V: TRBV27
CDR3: CASSLYHNNEQFF
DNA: TGTGCCAGCAGTTTATACCACAACAATGAGCAGTTCTTC

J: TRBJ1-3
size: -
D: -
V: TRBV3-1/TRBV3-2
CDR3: CASSQDGVSGNTIYF
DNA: TGTGCCAGCAGCCAAGATGGAGTCTCTGGAAACACCATATATTTT

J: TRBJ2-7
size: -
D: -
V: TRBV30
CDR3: CAWSNDGSDEQYF
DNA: TGTGCCTGGAGCAATGACGGGTCGGACGAGCAGTACTTC

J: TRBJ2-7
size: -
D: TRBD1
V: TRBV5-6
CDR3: CASSLGQGVREQYF
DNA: TGTGCCAGCAGCTTGGGACAGGGGGTCCGCGAGCAGTACTTC

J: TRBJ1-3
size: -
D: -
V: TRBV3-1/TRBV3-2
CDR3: CASSQQRRISGNTIYF
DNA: TGTGCCAGCAGCCAGCAAAGGAGGATCTCTGGAAACACCATATATTTT

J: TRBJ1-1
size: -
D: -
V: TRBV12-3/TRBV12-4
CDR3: CASSRSGWTEAFF
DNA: TGTGCCAGCAGTCGTTCAGGGTGGACTGAAGCTTTCTTT

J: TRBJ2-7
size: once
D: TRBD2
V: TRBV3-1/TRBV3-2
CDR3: CASSQGLAGASVRGEQYF
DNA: TGTGCCAGCAGCCAAGGGCTAGCGGGAGCATCGGTTCGAGGCGAGCAGTACTTC

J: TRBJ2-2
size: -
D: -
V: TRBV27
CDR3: CASSSVTATGELFF
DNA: TGTGCCAGCAGTTCGGTGACAGCAACCGGGGAGCTGTTTTTT